Listed below are T cell receptor beta chains from one sample, sequenced in a study of identical twins. One entry per CDR3 protein results from TCRdb running MiXCR on the 5' RACE reads. The data contain 500,000 to 550,000 distinct CDR3 sequences, roughly a fifth of them singletons. In addition, the sample was reused for a study of T cells expressing NK-cell markers.

Input material: CD4+ T cells sorted from blood. These receptors all come from a young woman in good health. CDR3s include the opening cysteine and the closing phenylalanine or tryptophan. Each record gives: V gene, clone size, J gene, D gene, CDR3 DNA, CDR3 protein. A D gene is named only where the DNA matches it firmly. Only some rows state a clone size, as once, few, many or a class for expanded clones.

v_call: TRBV20-1
clone_size: few
j_call: TRBJ2-7
d_call: TRBD2
cdr3_nt: TGCAGTGCTAGAATTGGTGGTAGCGGGAGCTCCTACGAGCAGTACTTC
cdr3_aa: CSARIGGSGSSYEQYF

v_call: TRBV10-1
clone_size: -
j_call: TRBJ1-1
d_call: TRBD1
cdr3_nt: TGCGCCAGCAGCAGATCAACAGGGGATGGCACTGAAGCTTTCTTT
cdr3_aa: CASSRSTGDGTEAFF

v_call: TRBV6-1
clone_size: few
j_call: TRBJ2-3
d_call: -
cdr3_nt: TGTGCCAGCACCCTCACCGGCACAGATACGCAGTATTTT
cdr3_aa: CASTLTGTDTQYF

v_call: TRBV15
clone_size: -
j_call: TRBJ1-6
d_call: TRBD1
cdr3_nt: TGTGCCACAGCCGGGACAGGGCTTTCCCCCCTCCACTTT
cdr3_aa: CATAGTGLSPLHF

v_call: TRBV20-1
clone_size: -
j_call: TRBJ2-4
d_call: -
cdr3_nt: TGCAGTGCTAGCCAGGGCAGCAAAAACATTCAGTACTTC
cdr3_aa: CSASQGSKNIQYF

v_call: TRBV11-1
clone_size: -
j_call: TRBJ2-6
d_call: -
cdr3_nt: TGTGCCAGCAGCCAACGGGATCTTGGGGCCAACGTCCTGACTTTC
cdr3_aa: CASSQRDLGANVLTF

v_call: TRBV7-2
clone_size: -
j_call: TRBJ2-3
d_call: TRBD2
cdr3_nt: TGTGCCAGCAGCCTGACTAGCGGGAGTCCTACAGATACGCAGTATTTT
cdr3_aa: CASSLTSGSPTDTQYF

v_call: TRBV10-3
clone_size: many
j_call: TRBJ2-1
d_call: -
cdr3_nt: TGTGCCATCAGTCCCAGTGGTGGGGGGAACCTGTACAATGAGCAGTTCTTC
cdr3_aa: CAISPSGGGNLYNEQFF

v_call: TRBV5-1
clone_size: -
j_call: TRBJ2-3
d_call: -
cdr3_nt: TGCGCCAGCAGCCCGGGGTCGGTCACAGATACGCAGTATTTT
cdr3_aa: CASSPGSVTDTQYF

v_call: TRBV12-3/TRBV12-4
clone_size: -
j_call: TRBJ2-1
d_call: -
cdr3_nt: TGTGCCAGCAGTTTAACCCCCCATGAGCAGTTCTTC
cdr3_aa: CASSLTPHEQFF

v_call: TRBV20-1
clone_size: -
j_call: TRBJ2-1
d_call: -
cdr3_nt: TGCAGTGCACCGACGGGGCGGCTGAGCTCCTACAATGAGCAGTTCTTC
cdr3_aa: CSAPTGRLSSYNEQFF

v_call: TRBV20-1
clone_size: -
j_call: TRBJ2-3
d_call: TRBD1
cdr3_nt: TGCAGTGCTAGAATGTTCGGGACAGGGAACACAGATACGCAGTATTTT
cdr3_aa: CSARMFGTGNTDTQYF

v_call: TRBV5-1
clone_size: -
j_call: TRBJ1-1
d_call: -
cdr3_nt: TGCGCCAGCAGCCCGCGACCCCTACAGGGACACACTGAAGCTTTCTTT
cdr3_aa: CASSPRPLQGHTEAFF

v_call: TRBV9
clone_size: few
j_call: TRBJ1-5
d_call: -
cdr3_nt: TGTGCCAGCAGCGTGGAGGACGGGGAGAATCAGCCCCAGCATTTT
cdr3_aa: CASSVEDGENQPQHF

v_call: TRBV3-1
clone_size: few
j_call: TRBJ1-1
d_call: -
cdr3_nt: TGTGCCAGCAGCCAAAGAGGACACGGTCGGGCTGAAGCTTTCTTT
cdr3_aa: CASSQRGHGRAEAFF

v_call: TRBV20-1
clone_size: -
j_call: TRBJ2-1
d_call: TRBD1
cdr3_nt: TGCAGTGCCCTAGGGGGCGATGAGCAGTTCTTC
cdr3_aa: CSALGGDEQFF

v_call: TRBV4-3
clone_size: -
j_call: TRBJ2-2
d_call: -
cdr3_nt: TGCGCCAGCAGCAGAGAAGGCCGGTCCGGGGAGCTGTTTTTT
cdr3_aa: CASSREGRSGELFF

v_call: TRBV7-9
clone_size: few
j_call: TRBJ2-4
d_call: -
cdr3_nt: TGTGCCAGCAGCTTAGGGAGGTCGGGGATTCAGTACTTC
cdr3_aa: CASSLGRSGIQYF

v_call: TRBV20-1
clone_size: -
j_call: TRBJ1-5
d_call: TRBD1
cdr3_nt: TGCAGTGCTAGACCAGGGGGAAGCAATCAGCCCCAGCATTTT
cdr3_aa: CSARPGGSNQPQHF

v_call: TRBV20-1
clone_size: -
j_call: TRBJ2-7
d_call: TRBD2
cdr3_nt: TGCAGTGCTAGACTAGCGGGTGTCGTAGGCGAGCAGTACTTC
cdr3_aa: CSARLAGVVGEQYF

v_call: TRBV7-2
clone_size: few
j_call: TRBJ2-7
d_call: -
cdr3_nt: TGTGCCAGCAGCTTGAGCAGTTTTCAGGAGCAGTACTTC
cdr3_aa: CASSLSSFQEQYF

v_call: TRBV10-3
clone_size: many
j_call: TRBJ2-5
d_call: -
cdr3_nt: TGTGCCATCAGTGATACAAAAACTGGAGAGACCCAGTACTTC
cdr3_aa: CAISDTKTGETQYF

v_call: TRBV29-1
clone_size: many
j_call: TRBJ2-2
d_call: -
cdr3_nt: TGCAGCGGGGCCCCAGGGGAAACCGGGGAGCTGTTTTTT
cdr3_aa: CSGAPGETGELFF

v_call: TRBV5-6
clone_size: -
j_call: TRBJ1-2
d_call: -
cdr3_nt: TGTGCCAGCAGCAAGGTAGGGATGCTCGGCTATGGCTACACCTTC
cdr3_aa: CASSKVGMLGYGYTF

v_call: TRBV12-3/TRBV12-4
clone_size: many
j_call: TRBJ2-1
d_call: TRBD1
cdr3_nt: TGTGCCAGCAGGGCCCTGGACAGGTACAATGAGCAGTTCTTC
cdr3_aa: CASRALDRYNEQFF

v_call: TRBV7-9
clone_size: few
j_call: TRBJ1-4
d_call: -
cdr3_nt: TGTGCCAGCAGCCTGACCAGGGAGGGACGGGCTAATGAAAAACTGTTTTTT
cdr3_aa: CASSLTREGRANEKLFF

v_call: TRBV20-1
clone_size: few
j_call: TRBJ2-5
d_call: -
cdr3_nt: TGCAGCGCGAACCTCTACAAGTGGTCAGAGACCCAGTACTTC
cdr3_aa: CSANLYKWSETQYF

v_call: TRBV11-2
clone_size: few
j_call: TRBJ2-3
d_call: -
cdr3_nt: TGTGCCAGCAGCTCCCGAGTAAGGGGTAAAGATACGCAGTATTTT
cdr3_aa: CASSSRVRGKDTQYF

v_call: TRBV29-1
clone_size: -
j_call: TRBJ2-2
d_call: -
cdr3_nt: TGCAGCGCCTCTGCCACCACTAACACCGGGGAGCTGTTTTTT
cdr3_aa: CSASATTNTGELFF

v_call: TRBV7-8
clone_size: few
j_call: TRBJ2-5
d_call: -
cdr3_nt: TGTGCCAGCAGCCACGGAGGGAGAGAGACCCAGTACTTC
cdr3_aa: CASSHGGRETQYF

v_call: TRBV4-3
clone_size: few
j_call: TRBJ2-3
d_call: -
cdr3_nt: TGCGCCAGCAGCCGAGTGGGCACAGATACGCAGTATTTT
cdr3_aa: CASSRVGTDTQYF

v_call: TRBV15
clone_size: -
j_call: TRBJ2-7
d_call: -
cdr3_nt: TGTGCCACCAGCAGAGATTATAGGACTAACTCCTACGAGCAGTACTTC
cdr3_aa: CATSRDYRTNSYEQYF

v_call: TRBV9
clone_size: -
j_call: TRBJ2-7
d_call: -
cdr3_nt: TGTGCCAGCAGCTACCGGGACTCCTTACCTTACGAGCAGTACTTC
cdr3_aa: CASSYRDSLPYEQYF

v_call: TRBV15
clone_size: -
j_call: TRBJ2-2
d_call: -
cdr3_nt: TGTGCCACCAGCAGAGATGTTGCGAGTTCCGGGGAGCTGTTTTTT
cdr3_aa: CATSRDVASSGELFF

v_call: TRBV20-1
clone_size: -
j_call: TRBJ2-1
d_call: -
cdr3_nt: TGCAGTGCTAGTACTGTGTCTCCCTACAATGAGCAGTTCTTC
cdr3_aa: CSASTVSPYNEQFF

v_call: TRBV5-1
clone_size: few
j_call: TRBJ2-1
d_call: -
cdr3_nt: TGCGCCAGCAGCTCCCCGGGTAGGGGTGAGCAGTTCTTC
cdr3_aa: CASSSPGRGEQFF

v_call: TRBV5-4
clone_size: -
j_call: TRBJ2-5
d_call: TRBD2
cdr3_nt: TGTGCCAGCAGCGCAGCGGGAACCCAAGAGACCCAGTACTTC
cdr3_aa: CASSAAGTQETQYF

v_call: TRBV20-1
clone_size: few
j_call: TRBJ1-1
d_call: -
cdr3_nt: TGCAGTGCTAGAGTTCGAGGGTCGAACACTGAAGCTTTCTTT
cdr3_aa: CSARVRGSNTEAFF

v_call: TRBV27
clone_size: -
j_call: TRBJ1-5
d_call: -
cdr3_nt: TGTGCCAGCAGCCCCCTGGGCCAGTTTAGCAATCAGCCCCAGCATTTT
cdr3_aa: CASSPLGQFSNQPQHF

v_call: TRBV12-3/TRBV12-4
clone_size: -
j_call: TRBJ1-1
d_call: -
cdr3_nt: TGTGCCAGCAGTTTACGGTACGCTAACACTGAAGCTTTCTTT
cdr3_aa: CASSLRYANTEAFF

v_call: TRBV20-1
clone_size: -
j_call: TRBJ2-4
d_call: -
cdr3_nt: TGCAGTGCTAGAAGGGACGGAAACATTCAGTACTTC
cdr3_aa: CSARRDGNIQYF

v_call: TRBV15
clone_size: -
j_call: TRBJ2-3
d_call: -
cdr3_nt: TGTGCCACCGGTAAAAGGGGGGGCGGCCATACGCAGTATTTT
cdr3_aa: CATGKRGGGHTQYF

v_call: TRBV3-1
clone_size: -
j_call: TRBJ2-7
d_call: -
cdr3_nt: TGTGCCAGCAGCCAAACGGGAGTGGAGTACGAGCAGTACTTC
cdr3_aa: CASSQTGVEYEQYF

v_call: TRBV12-3/TRBV12-4
clone_size: -
j_call: TRBJ2-3
d_call: TRBD2
cdr3_nt: TGTGCCAGCACTAAAGGAGCGGGGGGGACGACAGATACGCAGTATTTT
cdr3_aa: CASTKGAGGTTDTQYF